The 8 T cell receptor beta chains in this list originate from one sample, sequenced in a study of OX40 agonist ivuxolimab in advanced cancers. Libraries were prepared through the immunoSEQ multiplex PCR assay. The table was pulled from immuneACCESS by TCRdb, which kept in-frame rearrangements only. Such tables lose some clones; where checked, under half of the loss comes from unresolved V genes, and the rest has no known cause. In this sample the table shows 65,000 to 90,000 clones, 91% of which occur a single time. Under 9.5% of the sample belongs to the ten largest clones. The sequences come from CD4+ or CD8+ T cells sorted from blood, collected in a trial of the OX40 agonist ivuxolimab. These TCRs come from an adult with an advanced solid tumor such as melanoma, head and neck, liver or kidney cancer.

This rearrangement joins TRBV9 to TRBJ2-5; 10 positions match TRBD1. The junction had 6 bases not matched to a gene; V was cut back by 3 bases and J by 4 bases. CDR3 length equals 15 residues. CDR1 is SGDLS, CDR2 YYNGEE, per germline. CDR3 protein: CASSAGQGMGETQYF. As DNA, the CDR3 is TGTGCCAGCAGCGCGGGACAGGGGATGGGAGAGACCCAGTACTTC.

The V call is TRBV13, the J call TRBJ2-3; D is uncertain. The V gene lost 1 base and the J gene lost 4 bases, with 3 bases spanning the gap. CDR3 length: 12 amino acids. Germline V gene data show CDR1 as PRHDT and CDR2 as FYEKMQ (reference sequence). The DNA for the CDR3 is TGTGCCAGCAGCTTAGAGCCAGATACGCAGTATTTT. Protein: CASSLEPDTQYF. Full variable domain (rest looked up from reference TRBV13 and TRBJ2-3): AAGVIQSPRHLIKEKRETATLKCYPIPRHDTVYWYQQGPGQDPQFLISFYEKMQSDKGSIPDRFSAQQFSDYHSELNMSSLELGDSALYFCASSLEPDTQYFGPGTRLTVL.

This clone is a singleton in its sample. The J gene is TRBJ2-5, the V gene TRBV6-6; the D is unclear. Trimming shortened V by 0 bases and J by 5 bases, and 7 bases separated the two germline ends. Germline V gives CDR1 MNHNY, CDR2 SVGAGI (reference sequence). The CDR3 runs 13 residues. The CDR3 sequence: CASSYSNGETQYF. The CDR3 DNA follows: TGTGCCAGCAGTTACTCGAATGGCGAGACCCAGTACTTC.

The count of this clone is one. CDR3 in amino acids: CAISDAGTGEYNEQFF. CDR3 nucleotide sequence: TGTGCCATCAGTGACGCCGGGACAGGGGAGTACAATGAGCAGTTCTTC. The V call is TRBV10-3, the J call TRBJ2-1; TRBD1 matches 10 bases. CDR3 size: 16 residues. Unmatched junction bases numbered 6, after V lost 3 bases and J lost 4 bases. CDR1 is ENHRY, CDR2 SYGVKD, per germline.

The V and J genes are TRBV28 and TRBJ1-5; no clear D. The ends were cut back, 3 bases at V and 1 base at J, with 7 bases in the middle. This CDR3 comprises 14 residues. The germline CDR1 and CDR2 sequences are MDHEN and SYDVKM. The DNA for the CDR3 is TGTGCCAGCAGTTTCTTCCCCAGCAATCAGCCCCAGCATTTT. Protein product: CASSFFPSNQPQHF.

The rearrangement joins TRBV5-1 to TRBJ1-5, with 9 bases aligning to TRBD1. The CDR3 is made up of 14 amino acids. Trimming removed 4 bases from V and 4 bases from J; junction bases left unmatched: 3. CDR1 is SGHRS and CDR2 is YFSETQ in the germline V gene. CDR3 nucleotide sequence: TGCGCCAGCAGCACGGGACAGGGAAATCAGCCCCAGCATTTT. It encodes CASSTGQGNQPQHF.

The chain employs TRBV13 and TRBJ2-1; D remains ambiguous. CDR1 PRHDT and CDR2 FYEKMQ come from the germline V gene (reference sequence). The CDR3 totals 15 residues. Trimming removed 4 bases at V and 1 base at J, with 11 bases between. The CDR3 loop is CASSSTTVSYNEQFF. CDR3 nucleotide sequence: TGTGCCAGCAGCTCTACCACAGTATCCTACAATGAGCAGTTCTTC.

The genes are TRBV5-1 and TRBJ2-3, with 7 bases that match TRBD1. CDR3 length: 14 amino acids. Germline CDR1 SGHRS, CDR2 YFSETQ. With 4 bases clipped from V and 2 bases from J, the junction kept 4 bases outside the gene matches. Here the CDR3 reads CASSLDRSTDTQYF. The CDR3 DNA sequence: TGCGCCAGCAGCCTGGACAGGTCCACAGATACGCAGTATTTT.